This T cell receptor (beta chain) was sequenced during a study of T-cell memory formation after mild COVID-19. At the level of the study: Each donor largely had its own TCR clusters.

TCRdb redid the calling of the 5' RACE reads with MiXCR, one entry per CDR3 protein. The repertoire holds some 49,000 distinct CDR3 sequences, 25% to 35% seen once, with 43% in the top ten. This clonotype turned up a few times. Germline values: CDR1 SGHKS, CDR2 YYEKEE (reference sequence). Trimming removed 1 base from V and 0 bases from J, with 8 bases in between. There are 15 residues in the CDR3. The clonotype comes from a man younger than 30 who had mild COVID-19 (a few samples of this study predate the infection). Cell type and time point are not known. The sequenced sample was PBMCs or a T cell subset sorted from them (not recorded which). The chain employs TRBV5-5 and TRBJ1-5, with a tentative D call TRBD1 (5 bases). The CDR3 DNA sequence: TGTGCCAGCAGCTTGCGGGGGAATAGCAATCAGCCCCAGCATTTT. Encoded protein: CASSLRGNSNQPQHF.